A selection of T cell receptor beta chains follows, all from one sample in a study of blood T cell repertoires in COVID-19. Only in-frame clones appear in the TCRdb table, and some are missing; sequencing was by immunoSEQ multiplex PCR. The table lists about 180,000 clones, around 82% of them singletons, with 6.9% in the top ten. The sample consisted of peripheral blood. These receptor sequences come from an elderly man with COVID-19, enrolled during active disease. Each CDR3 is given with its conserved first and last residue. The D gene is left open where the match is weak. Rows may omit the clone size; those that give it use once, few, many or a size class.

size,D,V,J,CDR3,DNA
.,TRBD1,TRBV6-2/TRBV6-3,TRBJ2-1,CASRPPGQGGNEQFF,TGTGCCAGCAGACCTCCGGGACAGGGGGGGAATGAGCAGTTCTTC
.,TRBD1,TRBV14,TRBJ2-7,CASSHGRDRGEQYF,TGTGCCAGCAGCCATGGACGGGACAGAGGCGAGCAGTACTTC
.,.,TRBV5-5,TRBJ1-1,CASHLITGTEAFF,TGTGCCAGCCACCTTATCACGGGCACTGAAGCTTTCTTT
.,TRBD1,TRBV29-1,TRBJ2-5,CSALTGEETQYF,TGCAGCGCTCTGACAGGGGAAGAGACCCAGTACTTC
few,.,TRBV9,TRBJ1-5,CASSVYANSRQHF,TGTGCCAGCAGCGTGTACGCCAATAGCCGTCAGCATTTT
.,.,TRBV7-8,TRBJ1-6,CASSQSSYNSPLHF,TGTGCCAGCAGCCAGAGCTCCTATAATTCACCCCTCCACTTT
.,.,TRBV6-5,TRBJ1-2,CASRLTRDLGYTF,TGTGCCAGCAGGCTTACAAGGGACTTGGGCTACACCTTC
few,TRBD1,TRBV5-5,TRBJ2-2,CASSRDRGTGELFF,TGTGCCAGCAGCCGGGACAGGGGCACCGGGGAGCTGTTTTTT
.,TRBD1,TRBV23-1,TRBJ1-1,CAIPRDRGSEAFF,TGCGCCATCCCCCGGGACAGGGGAAGTGAAGCTTTCTTT
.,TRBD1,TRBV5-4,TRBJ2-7,CASSLGQGAPGEQYF,TGTGCCAGCAGCTTGGGCCAGGGGGCGCCGGGCGAGCAGTACTTC
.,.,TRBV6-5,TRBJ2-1,CASSSRGNEQFF,TGTGCCAGCAGTTCCCGGGGCAATGAGCAGTTCTTC
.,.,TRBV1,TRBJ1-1,CTSSQADRNTEAFF,TGCACCAGCAGCCAGGCCGACAGGAACACTGAAGCTTTCTTT
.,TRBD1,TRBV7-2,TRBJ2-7,CASSSYSGQGHEQYF,TGTGCCAGCAGCTCCTACTCCGGACAGGGCCACGAGCAGTACTTC
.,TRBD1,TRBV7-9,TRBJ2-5,CASSLRGSGTQYF,TGTGCCAGCAGCCTCAGGGGGAGCGGGACCCAGTACTTC
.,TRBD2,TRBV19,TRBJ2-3,CASSRRLAGFEVADTQYF,TGTGCCAGTAGTAGACGACTAGCGGGGTTCGAAGTGGCAGATACGCAGTATTTT
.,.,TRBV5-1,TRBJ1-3,CASSLAPVGSSGNTIYF,TGCGCCAGCAGCTTGGCCCCTGTGGGCAGCTCTGGAAACACCATATATTTT
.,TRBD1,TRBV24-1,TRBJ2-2,CATSDTGTGWKAGELFF,TGTGCCACCAGTGATACCGGGACAGGGTGGAAAGCCGGGGAGCTGTTTTTT
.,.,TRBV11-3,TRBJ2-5,CASSLDWDSTQYF,TGTGCCAGCAGCTTGGACTGGGACTCGACCCAGTACTTC
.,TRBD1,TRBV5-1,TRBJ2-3,CASSLGQPTDTQYF,TGCGCCAGCAGCCTGGGACAGCCGACAGATACGCAGTATTTT
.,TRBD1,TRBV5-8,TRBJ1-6,CASSPGTGLIVSPLHF,TGTGCCAGCAGCCCAGGGACAGGGTTGATCGTTTCACCCCTCCACTTT
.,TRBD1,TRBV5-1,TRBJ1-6,CASSLVTGRNNSPLHF,TGCGCCAGCAGCTTGGTGACAGGGAGGAATAATTCACCCCTCCACTTT
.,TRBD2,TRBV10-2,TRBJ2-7,CASKGLAGVNYEQYF,TGCGCCAGCAAGGGACTAGCGGGGGTAAACTACGAGCAGTACTTC
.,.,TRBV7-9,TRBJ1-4,CASSFRGGGTNEKLFF,TGTGCCAGCAGCTTCCGTGGTGGAGGGACTAATGAAAAACTGTTTTTT
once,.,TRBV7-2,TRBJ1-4,CASSFYPQGFATNEKLFF,TGTGCCAGCAGCTTCTACCCCCAGGGGTTTGCAACTAATGAAAAACTGTTTTTT
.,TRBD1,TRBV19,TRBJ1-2,CASSRQGAGGYTF,TGTGCCAGTAGTCGACAGGGGGCTGGAGGCTACACCTTC
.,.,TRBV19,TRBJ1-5,CASSIRRTQRNQPQHF,TGTGCCAGTAGTATAAGACGAACCCAGAGGAATCAGCCCCAGCATTTT
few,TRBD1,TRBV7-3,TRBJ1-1,CASTQTGGRGEAFF,TGTGCCAGCACCCAGACAGGGGGCCGGGGTGAAGCTTTCTTT
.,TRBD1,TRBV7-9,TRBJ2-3,CASSPRSRTGTDTQYF,TGTGCCAGCAGCCCAAGATCCCGGACAGGAACAGATACGCAGTATTTT
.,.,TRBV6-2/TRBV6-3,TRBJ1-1,CASSYPPRNTEAFF,TGTGCCAGCAGTTACCCCCCCCGGAACACTGAAGCTTTCTTT
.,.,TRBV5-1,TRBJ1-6,CASSSQGTKNSPLHF,TGCGCCAGCAGTTCCCAGGGGACAAAGAATTCACCCCTCCACTTT
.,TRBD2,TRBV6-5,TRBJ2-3,CASRDWEGRGDTQYF,TGTGCCAGCAGAGATTGGGAGGGAAGAGGAGATACGCAGTATTTT
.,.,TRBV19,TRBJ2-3,CASASKRDTQYF,TGTGCCAGCGCCTCGAAGAGAGATACGCAGTATTTT
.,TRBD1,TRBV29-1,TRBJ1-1,CSVEPQGAEAFF,TGCAGCGTTGAACCACAGGGGGCTGAAGCTTTCTTT
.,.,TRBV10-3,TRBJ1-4,CAISGGRDLELFF,TGTGCCATCAGTGGGGGTCGGGATTTAGAGCTGTTTTTT
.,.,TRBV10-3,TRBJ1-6,CAISGRAGSPLHF,TGTGCCATCAGCGGGAGGGCTGGTTCACCCCTCCACTTT
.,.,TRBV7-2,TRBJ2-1,CASSPVAGSSGNEQFF,TGTGCCAGCAGCCCCGTTGCGGGGTCCTCGGGGAATGAGCAGTTCTTC
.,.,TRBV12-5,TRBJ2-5,CASGFFRTDLETQYF,TGTGCTAGTGGTTTTTTCAGGACAGATTTAGAGACCCAGTACTTC
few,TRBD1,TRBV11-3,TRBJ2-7,CASSLDMQGQGFYEQYF,TGTGCCAGCAGCTTAGATATGCAGGGACAGGGGTTTTACGAGCAGTACTTC
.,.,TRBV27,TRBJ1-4,CASSLSGGFNEKLFF,TGTGCCAGCAGTTTATCGGGGGGATTTAATGAAAAACTGTTTTTT
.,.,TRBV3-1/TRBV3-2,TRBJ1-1,CASSQERGNTEAFF,TGTGCCAGCAGCCAAGAAAGGGGAAACACTGAAGCTTTCTTT
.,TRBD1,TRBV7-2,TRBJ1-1,CASSLWFRTGVANTEAFF,TGTGCCAGCAGCTTATGGTTCCGGACAGGGGTCGCGAACACTGAAGCTTTCTTT
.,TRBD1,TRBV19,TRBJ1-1,CASRGQGNTEAFF,TGTGCCAGTAGGGGACAGGGAAACACTGAAGCTTTCTTT
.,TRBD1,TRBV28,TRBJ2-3,CASSESGTGTDTQYF,TGTGCCAGCAGTGAATCCGGGACAGGGACAGATACGCAGTATTTT
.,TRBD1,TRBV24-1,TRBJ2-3,CATTSTGSTDTQYF,TGTGCCACCACCTCGACAGGGAGCACAGATACGCAGTATTTT
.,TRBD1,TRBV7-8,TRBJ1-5,CASSSSTGGGQPQHF,TGTGCCAGCAGCTCCTCGACAGGGGGAGGGCAGCCCCAGCATTTT
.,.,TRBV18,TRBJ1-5,CASSPTTEIQPQHF,TGTGCCAGCTCACCGACCACGGAGATACAGCCCCAGCATTTT
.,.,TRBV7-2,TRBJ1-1,CASSLYYGRLMNTEAFF,TGTGCCAGCAGCTTATATTATGGCAGGCTGATGAACACTGAAGCTTTCTTT
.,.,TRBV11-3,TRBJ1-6,CASSFGFSSPLHF,TGTGCCAGCAGCTTCGGGTTTAGTTCACCCCTCCACTTT